There are a few counts of the clone carrying this T cell receptor (beta chain). As yet, its antigen is unknown. TCRdb re-analysed the 5' RACE reads in MiXCR, keeping a single row per CDR3 protein. Of 1,800,000 or so distinct CDR3 sequences in the sample, 32% were seen once. CDR1 ENHRY and CDR2 SYGVKD come from the germline V gene. V lost 8 bases to trimming and J lost 5 bases, with 13 bases between them. This CDR3 comprises 13 residues. The data originate from a study of identical twins. Overall study findings and caveats: The models gave estimates that fell short of the out-of-frame TCR alpha sharing seen in monozygotic twins.

The sequencing input was cord blood. This chain links TRBV10-3 with TRBJ1-5; maybe TRBD1 (5 bases). The receptor's source is a newborn girl in good health. The CDR3 sequence: CAIGRGSYQPQHF. CDR3 DNA: TGTGCCATCGGGAGGGGCAGTTATCAGCCCCAGCATTTT.